What follows are 24 T cell receptor beta chains derived from one specimen sequenced in a study of blood T cell repertoires in COVID-19. Sequencing was performed with immunoSEQ multiplex PCR; in TCRdb, only in-frame clones are kept and a portion is missing. The sample includes 120,000 or so clones, approximately 83% of them seen just once. Sequencing used peripheral blood. The receptors stem from an older man with active or convalescent COVID-19.

The J gene is TRBJ2-4, the V gene TRBV12-5, with unresolved D. The V end lost 4 bases, the J end lost 1 base, and 8 bases lay between the germline ends. This CDR3 contains 14 residues. Germline V gene sequence: CDR1 LGHNT, CDR2 FRNRAP. The CDR3 region has the DNA TGTGCTAGTGGTTCCCCGGTGGCCAAAAACATTCAGTACTTC. It codes for CASGSPVAKNIQYF.

The CDR3 is CSASPRANYEQYF. The DNA for the CDR3 is TGCAGTGCTAGTCCCAGGGCGAACTACGAGCAGTACTTC. The genes are TRBV20-1 and TRBJ2-7; the D gene is possibly TRBD1 (5 bases). Trimming cost V 3 bases and J 3 bases, with 12 bases left between them. The CDR3 has 13 residues. CDR1 and CDR2 from the germline V gene are DFQATT and SNEGSKA (reference sequence).

J is TRBJ1-2 and V is TRBV19; possibly TRBD1 for D (5 bases). The CDR3 consists of 14 residues. The germline gives CDR1 LNHDA, CDR2 SQIVND (reference sequence). Trimming pared 7 bases from V and 3 bases from J, leaving 15 bases between. CDR3 nucleotides: TGTGCCAGTACCCCAATAACCAGGGACTATGGCTACACCTTC. Protein product: CASTPITRDYGYTF.

The chain has TRBV28 and TRBJ1-1; D uncertain. Looked up from germline, CDR1 is MDHEN and CDR2 is SYDVKM. V lost 4 bases and J lost 3, with 12 bases in between. The CDR3 extends over 14 amino acids. The CDR3 protein is CASSSTTVYTEAFF. The CDR3 region has the DNA TGTGCCAGCAGTTCGACCACAGTATACACTGAAGCTTTCTTT.

The chain is built from TRBV30 and TRBJ2-1; 9 nucleotides align to TRBD2. With 3 bases clipped from V and 5 bases from J, the junction kept 5 bases outside the gene matches. This CDR3 contains 14 residues. CDR1 and CDR2 from the germline V gene are GTSNPN and SVGIG (reference sequence). The CDR3 spells CAWSGLAGNNEQFF. The CDR3 bases are TGTGCCTGGAGCGGTCTAGCGGGAAACAATGAGCAGTTCTTC. The full variable domain, rest sourced from reference TRBV30 and TRBJ2-1, is SQTIHQWPATLVQPVGSPLSLECTVEGTSNPNLYWYRQAAGRGLQLLFYSVGIGQISSEVPQNLSASRPQDRQFILSSKKLLLSDSGFYLCAWSGLAGNNEQFFGPGTRLTVL.

This rearrangement joins TRBV27 to TRBJ2-2, with TRBD1 matching over 10 bases. Germline V gene data show CDR1 as MNHEY and CDR2 as SMNVEV (reference sequence). V lost 4 bases to trimming and J lost 11 bases; unmatched junction nucleotides: 13. CDR3 length: 16 residues. The CDR3, as DNA: TGTGCCAGCAGTTCGCACCCGACAGGGGGCGTTGGTGAGCTGTTTTTT. Its protein is CASSSHPTGGVGELFF.

The gene calls are TRBV10-3 and TRBJ2-7; D is perhaps TRBD2 (5 bases). Trimming shortened V by 5 bases and J by 5 bases, and 19 bases separated the two germline ends. Germline assignment: CDR1 ENHRY and CDR2 SYGVKD. The CDR3 contains 15 residues. The CDR3 sequence is CAISPRALERDEQYF. DNA for the CDR3: TGTGCCATCAGTCCCCGGGCCTTAGAGAGGGACGAGCAGTACTTC.

The genes are TRBV3-1 (or the pseudogene TRBV3-2) and TRBJ2-2; no reliable D call. CDR1 is LGHDT, CDR2 YNNKEL, per germline (reference sequence). V was pared by 0 bases and J by 0 bases, with 8 bases between. This CDR3 has 16 residues. The CDR3, as DNA: TGTGCCAGCAGCCAAGAGAGTCTAGCGAACACCGGGGAGCTGTTTTTT. Protein sequence: CASSQESLANTGELFF.

In this sample, this clone turned up once. This rearrangement joins TRBV19 to TRBJ2-1; D is unresolved. The CDR3 length is 15 residues. The germline V gene has CDR1 LNHDA and CDR2 SQIVND (reference sequence). The V end was cut by 7 bases, the J end by 4 bases, with 17 bases between. The CDR3 DNA follows: TGTGCCAGTACCCCCGAGGCACCAGCTTACAATGAGCAGTTCTTC. Protein sequence: CASTPEAPAYNEQFF.

CDR3 nucleotide sequence: TGCAGCGTTGAAAGGGGGGGGAGTGAAGCTTTCTTT. It specifies CSVERGGSEAFF. V is TRBV29-1 and J is TRBJ1-1, with D tentatively TRBD1 (6 bases). V lost 2 bases and J 7 bases, leaving 11 bases between the germline ends. The CDR3 totals 12 residues. Germline V gene sequence: CDR1 SQVTM, CDR2 ANQGSEA.

The V and J genes are TRBV6-5 and TRBJ1-5, with 7 bases aligning to TRBD1. Trimming at V came to 6 bases and at J to 7 bases, leaving 9 bases not matched to a gene. This CDR3 has 14 residues. In germline, CDR1 is MNHEY, CDR2 SVGAGI. The CDR3 sequence is CASRKEGGGQPQHF. CDR3 bases: TGTGCCAGCAGGAAGGAAGGGGGCGGCCAGCCCCAGCATTTT.

The chain carries TRBV7-3 and TRBJ2-3; 9 bases are shared with TRBD1. Germline CDR1 SGHTA, CDR2 FQGTGA. The V and J ends lost 5 bases and 1 base, in that order; junction bases with no gene match: 7. CDR3 length: 16 amino acids. The CDR3: CASSVTGGGGTDTQYF. The CDR3 DNA is TGTGCCAGCAGCGTCACAGGGGGCGGAGGCACAGATACGCAGTATTTT.

This sequence joins TRBV12-3 or TRBV12-4 and TRBJ2-5; 7 positions agree with TRBD2. CDR3 length: 13 residues. Losses at the gene ends were 4 bases for V and 5 bases for J; bases not matched to a gene: 4. CDR3 protein: CASSSGLDETQYF. In DNA form, the CDR3 reads TGTGCCAGCAGTTCAGGACTAGACGAGACCCAGTACTTC.

The rearrangement uses TRBV7-9 and TRBJ2-3; 10 bases fit TRBD1. Germline lookup yields CDR1 SEHNR and CDR2 FQNEAQ (reference sequence). The junction had 7 bases not matched to a gene; V was cut back by 5 bases and J by 5 bases. The CDR3 is 15 residues long. CDR3 sequence: CASSVDRGLIDTQYF. Here the CDR3 DNA reads TGTGCCAGCAGCGTCGACAGGGGGCTTATAGATACGCAGTATTTT.

This chain joins TRBV7-9 and TRBJ2-3; 9 bases fit TRBD2. CDR3 length: 17 amino acids. V lost 1 base and J lost 3; bases outside the gene matches: 8. Germline CDR1 reads SEHNR; CDR2 reads FQNEAQ (reference sequence). CDR3 region: CASSLGSLAGRTDTQYF. CDR3 DNA: TGTGCCAGCAGCTTAGGGTCCCTAGCGGGAAGGACAGATACGCAGTATTTT.

This clone was recorded a few times. This chain connects TRBV10-3 to TRBJ1-5, with D perhaps matching TRBD1 (5 bases). This CDR3 has 16 amino acids. V was pared by 2 bases and J by 4 bases, with 15 bases between. Germline CDR1 reads ENHRY; CDR2 reads SYGVKD. The CDR3 sequence: CAISEGGGRANQPQHF. CDR3 in DNA: TGTGCCATCAGTGAGGGGGGAGGCAGGGCGAATCAGCCCCAGCATTTT.

This chain joins TRBV5-1 and TRBJ2-5; TRBD2 matches 7 bases. This CDR3 comprises 13 residues. Germline assignment: CDR1 SGHRS and CDR2 YFSETQ. Losses at the gene ends were 0 bases for V and 5 bases for J; bases not matched to a gene: 1. DNA for the CDR3: TGCGCCAGCAGCTTGGCCGGGGGGGAGACCCAGTACTTC. Translated, it gives CASSLAGGETQYF.

This chain links TRBV5-4 with TRBJ2-5, with 10 bases that match TRBD2. Germline-derived CDR1 and CDR2 are SGHNT and YYREEE (reference sequence). V lost 0 bases to trimming and J lost 2 bases; unmatched junction nucleotides: 4. This CDR3 is built from 16 residues. CDR3 protein: CASSLATSGVQETQYF. As DNA, the CDR3 is TGTGCCAGCAGCTTGGCAACTAGCGGGGTGCAAGAGACCCAGTACTTC.

V and J are TRBV2 and TRBJ2-3; a possible D gene is TRBD2 (6 bases). V was pared by 7 bases and J by 2 bases, with 13 bases between. From germline, CDR1 is SNHLY and CDR2 FYNNEI. The CDR3 is 14 amino acids. The CDR3 coding sequence is TGTGCCAGCATGTCGGGACTCACCACAGATACGCAGTATTTT. Protein: CASMSGLTTDTQYF.

V gene TRBV3-1 (or the pseudogene TRBV3-2) combines with J gene TRBJ1-2; 7 positions match TRBD1. There are 14 residues in the CDR3. CDR1 LGHDT and CDR2 YNNKEL come from the germline V gene (reference sequence). With V trimmed by 1 base and J by 8 bases, 7 bases remained unmatched. As DNA, the CDR3 is TGTGCCAGCAGCCAAGGCGGACAGGTACGCGGCTACACCTTC. It is translated as CASSQGGQVRGYTF.

V and J are TRBV11-2 and TRBJ2-6; 9 nucleotides match TRBD1. In germline, CDR1 is SGHAT, CDR2 FQNNGV. This CDR3 has 18 residues. The V and J ends lost 0 bases and 4 bases, in that order; junction bases with no gene match: 7. CDR3 DNA sequence: TGTGCCAGCAGCTTAGACCCACAGGGGGCGCAAGGGGCCAACGTCCTGACTTTC. Protein sequence: CASSLDPQGAQGANVLTF. Filled out from reference TRBV11-2 and TRBJ2-6, the complete variable domain reads EAGVAQSPRYKIIEKRQSVAFWCNPISGHATLYWYQQILGQGPKLLIQFQNNGVVDDSQLPKDRFSAERLKGVDSTLKIQPAKLEDSAVYLCASSLDPQGAQGANVLTFGAGSRLTVL.

As regards this clone: Other DNA sequences in the sample encode the same CDR3. The V and J genes are TRBV24-1 and TRBJ1-2; possible D gene TRBD1, 5 bases. The germline V gene encodes CDR1 KGHDR and CDR2 SFDVKD. This CDR3 region has 13 residues. V was clipped by 0 bases and J by 8 bases, with 9 bases between them. The DNA of the CDR3 is TGTGCCACCAGTGATTTGCAGGGCGGAGGCTACACCTTC. Amino acid sequence: CATSDLQGGGYTF.

This clone was observed a handful of times. This sequence joins TRBV11-3 and TRBJ1-1, with 8 positions matching TRBD1. Germline CDR1 and CDR2: SGHNT and YENEEA. The trim removed 5 bases at V and 1 base at J, leaving 3 bases unmatched. CDR3 length: 14 amino acids. CDR3 in DNA: TGTGCCAGCAGCCGACAGGGGCCGAACACTGAAGCTTTCTTT. It translates to CASSRQGPNTEAFF. Filled out from reference TRBV11-3 and TRBJ1-1, the complete variable domain reads EAGVVQSPRYKIIEKKQPVAFWCNPISGHNTLYWYLQNLGQGPELLIRYENEEAVDDSQLPKDRFSAERLKGVDSTLKIQPAELGDSAVYLCASSRQGPNTEAFFGQGTRLTVV.

The chain recombines TRBV11-2 with TRBJ2-2; 7 nucleotides match TRBD1. In germline, CDR1 is SGHAT, CDR2 FQNNGV. The CDR3 is made up of 17 amino acids. V lost 2 bases and J lost 0; bases outside the gene matches: 6. DNA for the CDR3: TGTGCCAGCAGCTTACCCCAAGGGGGCGCGAACACCGGGGAGCTGTTTTTT. Translated: CASSLPQGGANTGELFF. Full variable domain (outside the CDR3, taken from reference TRBV11-2 and TRBJ2-2): EAGVAQSPRYKIIEKRQSVAFWCNPISGHATLYWYQQILGQGPKLLIQFQNNGVVDDSQLPKDRFSAERLKGVDSTLKIQPAKLEDSAVYLCASSLPQGGANTGELFFGEGSRLTVL.